One sample yielded the 23 T cell receptor beta chains listed below, sequenced in a study of blood T cell repertoires in COVID-19. TCRdb's copy holds only in-frame clones and misses some; the assay was immunoSEQ multiplex PCR. The table records around 370,000 clones, about nine tenths of them present only once. Sequenced sample: peripheral blood. The receptors stem from a woman in her forties or fifties with COVID-19, enrolled during active disease.

This chain joins TRBV3-1 (or the pseudogene TRBV3-2) and TRBJ1-1; 9 bases agree with TRBD1. Germline V gives CDR1 LGHDT, CDR2 YNNKEL (reference sequence). This CDR3 is built from 15 residues. J was trimmed by 0 bases and V by 5 bases; bases with no gene match: 4. This chain's CDR3 is CASSLGQGMNTEAFF. The CDR3 DNA is TGTGCCAGCAGCTTGGGACAGGGAATGAACACTGAAGCTTTCTTT.

This chain uses TRBV18 with TRBJ2-7, with 8 bases that match TRBD2. J was trimmed by 2 bases and V by 1 base; bases with no gene match: 7. In germline, CDR1 is KGHSH, CDR2 LQKENI. The CDR3 totals 16 residues. CDR3 sequence reads: CASSPLGSGGAYEQYF. CDR3 DNA: TGTGCCAGCTCACCACTTGGTTCGGGAGGGGCCTACGAGCAGTACTTC.

The CDR3 is CAITKRQGAMNTEAFF. The CDR3, as DNA: TGTGCCATCACCAAGAGACAGGGGGCCATGAACACTGAAGCTTTCTTT. The gene calls are TRBV10-3 and TRBJ1-1; 10 nucleotides agree with TRBD1. Germline V gene lookup returns CDR1 ENHRY and CDR2 SYGVKD. This CDR3 has 16 residues. J lost 0 bases, V lost 7 bases, and 8 bases had no gene match.

This clone was observed a few times. The rearrangement joins TRBV10-3 to TRBJ1-5; 8 bases match TRBD1. V was pared by 10 bases and J by 7 bases, with 6 bases of the junction left unmatched. Germline CDR1 reads ENHRY; CDR2 reads SYGVKD. The CDR3 contains 12 residues. The CDR3 is CATGTGGQPQHF. The CDR3, as DNA: TGTGCCACCGGCACAGGGGGACAGCCCCAGCATTTT.

The rearrangement links TRBV10-3 to TRBJ1-2; a possible D gene is TRBD1 (5 bases). V lost 3 bases to trimming and J lost 3 bases, with 14 bases between them. Looked up from germline, CDR1 is ENHRY and CDR2 is SYGVKD. The CDR3 sequence is 15 residues long. The chain's CDR3 is CAISEKGMGDYGYTF. CDR3 sequence (DNA): TGTGCCATCAGTGAAAAGGGGATGGGCGACTATGGCTACACCTTC.

This rearrangement joins TRBV7-2 to TRBJ2-7; 10 bases agree with TRBD1. V dropped 7 bases and J dropped 7; count of bases not matched to a gene: 10. The CDR3 sequence is 14 residues long. Germline V gene sequence: CDR1 SGHTA, CDR2 FQGNSA. The CDR3 loop reads CASNYGTGELEQYF. The CDR3 nucleotides are TGTGCCAGCAACTACGGGACAGGGGAGCTGGAGCAGTACTTC. Variable domain in full (rest from reference TRBV7-2 and TRBJ2-7): GAGVSQSPSNKVTEKGKDVELRCDPISGHTALYWYRQSLGQGLEFLIYFQGNSAPDKSGLPSDRFSAERTGGSVSTLTIQRTQQEDSAVYLCASNYGTGELEQYFGPGTRLTVT.

This chain connects TRBV5-4 to TRBJ2-1; 8 positions agree with TRBD1. Germline V CDR1 and CDR2: SGHNT, YYREEE (reference sequence). Germline trimming cut 0 bases from V and 6 bases from J; bases unmatched to any gene: 11. This CDR3 has 17 amino acids. Here the CDR3 DNA reads TGTGCCAGCAGCTTGGATAGAGGGCAGGGGGCACTCAATGAGCAGTTCTTC. Protein product: CASSLDRGQGALNEQFF.

This rearrangement joins TRBV6-2 or TRBV6-3 to TRBJ2-7, with D perhaps matching TRBD1 (6 bases). This CDR3 contains 16 residues. Germline CDR1 reads MNHEY; CDR2 reads SVGEGT. Trimming took off 5 bases at V and 3 bases at J, with 20 bases between the two ends. The CDR3 DNA is TGTGCCAGCAGTCCCCCACCGGACAGCATTCTCTACGAGCAGTACTTC. Translating it yields CASSPPPDSILYEQYF.

V is TRBV23-1 and J is TRBJ2-5; 10 positions agree with TRBD1. TRBV23-1 qualifies as an ORF whose function is uncertain. The CDR3 is 16 amino acids. Trimming took 3 bases from V and 1 from J; bases not matched to a gene: 5. This chain's CDR3 is CASSQPRDRGQETQYF. The CDR3 nucleotides are TGCGCCAGCAGTCAGCCCCGGGACAGGGGCCAAGAGACCCAGTACTTC.

The rearrangement joins TRBV7-9 to TRBJ1-1, with D uncertain. This CDR3 region has 15 residues. Trimming pared 0 bases from V and 1 base from J, leaving 9 bases between. Germline CDR1 and CDR2: SEHNR and FQNEAQ (reference sequence). The chain's CDR3 is CASSLASGQNTEAFF. CDR3 coding DNA: TGTGCCAGCAGCTTAGCTTCCGGTCAGAACACTGAAGCTTTCTTT.

This clone was counted only a few times. The same CDR3 arises from other DNA sequences in this sample as well. The chain is built from TRBV5-4 and TRBJ2-5; 10 bases line up with TRBD2. The V and J ends lost 3 bases and 4 bases, in that order; junction bases with no gene match: 12. The CDR3 runs to 17 residues. Germline V gene data show CDR1 as SGHNT and CDR2 as YYREEE (reference sequence). The CDR3 sequence is CASSYHSSSGSGETQYF. CDR3 DNA sequence: TGTGCCAGCAGCTACCACTCCTCTAGCGGGAGTGGAGAGACCCAGTACTTC.

The chain uses TRBV6-5 and TRBJ2-1; 10 positions agree with TRBD1. The CDR3 is 15 residues long. Germline CDR1 MNHEY, CDR2 SVGAGI. V dropped 4 bases and J dropped 3; count of bases not matched to a gene: 3. CDR3 amino acids: CASSSGQGVYNEQFF. CDR3 nucleotide sequence: TGTGCCAGCAGTTCCGGACAGGGGGTCTACAATGAGCAGTTCTTC.

V usage is TRBV19 and J usage is TRBJ1-2; perhaps TRBD1 as D (5 bases). Trimming shortened V by 1 base and J by 4 bases, and 13 bases separated the two germline ends. The CDR3 length is 15 residues. Germline CDR1 and CDR2: LNHDA and SQIVND (reference sequence). In nucleotides, the CDR3 is TGTGCCAGTAGTATAGTGGGGGGTATCGGCTATGGCTACACCTTC. Protein product: CASSIVGGIGYGYTF. The full variable domain, its missing parts supplied by reference TRBV19 and TRBJ1-2, is DGGITQSPKYLFRKEGQNVTLSCEQNLNHDAMYWYRQDPGQGLRLIYYSQIVNDFQKGDIAEGYSVSREKKESFPLTVTSAQKNPTAFYLCASSIVGGIGYGYTFGSGTRLTVV.

V usage is TRBV27 and J usage is TRBJ1-4; 7 positions match TRBD1. V shed 5 bases, J shed 4 bases, and the junction held 10 bases outside the gene matches. The CDR3 has 16 amino acids. Germline CDR1 MNHEY, CDR2 SMNVEV (reference sequence). As DNA, the CDR3 is TGTGCCAGCAGTCGAAACATGGGACAGATTAATGAAAAACTGTTTTTT. It specifies CASSRNMGQINEKLFF.

This chain joins TRBV5-1 and TRBJ2-1; D remains unclear. V lost 1 base to trimming and J lost 0 bases, with 8 bases between them. This CDR3 region has 15 residues. Germline V gives CDR1 SGHRS, CDR2 YFSETQ. CDR3 coding DNA: TGCGCCAGCAGCTTGATGAGTAGCTCCTACAATGAGCAGTTCTTC. Translating gives CASSLMSSSYNEQFF.

This chain connects TRBV5-8 to TRBJ1-2; 9 nucleotides align to TRBD1. CDR3 length: 14 residues. With V trimmed by 6 bases and J by 8 bases, 11 bases remained unmatched. The V gene's germline CDR1 is SGHTS and CDR2 YDEGEE. In nucleotides, the CDR3 is TGTGCCAGCACCAAGGGACAGGGAATTTTAGGCTACACCTTC. Encoded protein: CASTKGQGILGYTF.

The rearrangement links TRBV29-1 to TRBJ2-2, with D possibly being TRBD1 (5 bases). The V gene's germline CDR1 is SQVTM and CDR2 ANQGSEA. V was trimmed by 3 bases and J by 2 bases, leaving 10 bases between them. CDR3 length: 14 residues. This chain's CDR3 is CSVDGQGNTGELFF. Written as DNA, the CDR3 is TGCAGCGTTGATGGCCAGGGAAACACCGGGGAGCTGTTTTTT.

The chain is built from TRBV29-1 and TRBJ1-4; the D is unclear. Germline V gene lookup returns CDR1 SQVTM and CDR2 ANQGSEA. V gave up 3 bases and J gave up 5 bases, with 13 bases separating them. This CDR3 has 14 residues. The CDR3 nucleotides read TGCAGCGTTGAGTTCCGGGAAAAAAATGAAAAACTGTTTTTT. Amino acid sequence: CSVEFREKNEKLFF.

A single count supports this clone. The chain is built from TRBV29-1 and TRBJ2-5; 11 bases match TRBD1. The V gene end was trimmed by 5 bases and the J gene end by 6 bases; junction bases not matched to a gene: 8. The CDR3 is 14 amino acids. Germline CDR1 reads SQVTM; CDR2 reads ANQGSEA. The CDR3, as DNA: TGCAGCGTTCGTGGACAGGGGGCGAGGAAGACCCAGTACTTC. Its translation: CSVRGQGARKTQYF. Full variable domain (missing parts from reference TRBV29-1 and TRBJ2-5): SAVISQKPSRDICQRGTSLTIQCQVDSQVTMMFWYRQQPGQSLTLIATANQGSEATYESGFVIDKFPISRPNLTFSTLTVSNMSPEDSSIYLCSVRGQGARKTQYFGPGTRLLVL.

The CDR3 DNA sequence: TGTGCCAGCAAAACTCCTACCTATGGCTACACCTTC. Translating gives CASKTPTYGYTF. This chain links TRBV6-5 with TRBJ1-2, with no clear D. Between the trimmed V and J ends, which lost 7 bases and 4 bases, there was a span of 10 bases. CDR1 and CDR2 from the germline V gene are MNHEY and SVGAGI. The CDR3 length is 12 residues.

The rearrangement uses TRBV6-5 and TRBJ1-2; D not resolved. With 2 bases removed from V and 0 bases from J, the gap between germline ends came to 4 bases. The CDR3 covers 13 residues. The germline V gene encodes CDR1 MNHEY and CDR2 SVGAGI. The CDR3 DNA follows: TGTGCCAGCAGTTACGCAGCTAACTATGGCTACACCTTC. Its protein product is CASSYAANYGYTF.

The chain couples TRBV14 to TRBJ2-1; no firm D call. The CDR3 is 13 residues long. Germline loops: CDR1 SGHDN, CDR2 FVKESK. Trimming removed 1 base from V and 7 bases from J, with 8 bases in between. CDR3 DNA sequence: TGTGCCAGCAGCCAAGTTCTCGTAAATGAGCAGTTCTTC. Translating it yields CASSQVLVNEQFF.

The chain has TRBV3-1 (or the pseudogene TRBV3-2) and TRBJ1-5; 9 positions match TRBD1. This CDR3 has 16 amino acids. CDR1 is LGHDT and CDR2 is YNNKEL in the germline V gene (reference sequence). V was clipped by 0 bases and J by 2 bases; unmatched bases: 2. CDR3 in amino acids: CASSQDRTGGNQPQHF. CDR3 bases: TGTGCCAGCAGCCAAGACCGGACAGGGGGCAATCAGCCCCAGCATTTT.